This T cell receptor (beta chain) is drawn from a study of blood T cell repertoires in COVID-19. Study-wide context: COVID-19 samples, acute and convalescent, were from the United States, Italy and Spain.

V shed 7 bases and J shed 5 bases, with 16 bases lying between them. Germline assignment: CDR1 ENHRY and CDR2 SYGVKD. This CDR3 has 14 amino acids. Original methodology: Amplifying reference gene primers gave estimates of nucleated cell counts. Data came from immunoSEQ multiplex PCR; TCRdb stores just in-frame clones and leaves some out. From that table come the V and J calls and clone size; the DNA was used to work out D and trimming. This sample has around 300,000 clones, with approximately 83% found just once. This chain uses TRBV10-3 with TRBJ2-3, with D possibly matching TRBD2 (6 bases). Sequencing was performed on peripheral blood. The clonotype originates from a human donor in a cohort sampled during active COVID-19. The DNA of the CDR3 is TGTGCCATCAACTCAGAAGCGGGTGGAGATACGCAGTATTTT. Translating it yields CAINSEAGGDTQYF.